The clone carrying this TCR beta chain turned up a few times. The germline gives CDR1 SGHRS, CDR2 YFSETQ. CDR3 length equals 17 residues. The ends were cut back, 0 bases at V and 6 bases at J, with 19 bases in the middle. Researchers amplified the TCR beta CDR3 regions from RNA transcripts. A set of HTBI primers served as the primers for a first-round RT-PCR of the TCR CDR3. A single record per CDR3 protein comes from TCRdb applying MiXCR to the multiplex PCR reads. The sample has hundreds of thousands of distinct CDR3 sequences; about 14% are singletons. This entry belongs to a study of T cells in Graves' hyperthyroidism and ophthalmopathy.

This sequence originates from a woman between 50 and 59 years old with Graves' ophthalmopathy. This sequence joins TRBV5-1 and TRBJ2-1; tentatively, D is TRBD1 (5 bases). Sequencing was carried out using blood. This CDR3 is CASSLAISGWLSNEQFF. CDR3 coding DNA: TGCGCCAGCAGCTTGGCGATTTCAGGGTGGCTAAGCAATGAGCAGTTCTTC.